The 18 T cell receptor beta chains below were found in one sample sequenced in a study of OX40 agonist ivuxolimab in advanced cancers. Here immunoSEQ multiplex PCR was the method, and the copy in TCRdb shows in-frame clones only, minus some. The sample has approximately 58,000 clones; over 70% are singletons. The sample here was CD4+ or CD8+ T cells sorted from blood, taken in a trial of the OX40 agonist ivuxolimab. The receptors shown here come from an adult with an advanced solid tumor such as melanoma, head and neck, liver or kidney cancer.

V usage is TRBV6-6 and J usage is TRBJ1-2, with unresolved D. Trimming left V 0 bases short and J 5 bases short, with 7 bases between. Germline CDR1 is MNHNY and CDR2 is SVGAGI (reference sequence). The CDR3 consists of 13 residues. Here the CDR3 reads CASSYSTGYGYTF. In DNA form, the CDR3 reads TGTGCCAGCAGTTACTCGACGGGTTATGGCTACACCTTC.

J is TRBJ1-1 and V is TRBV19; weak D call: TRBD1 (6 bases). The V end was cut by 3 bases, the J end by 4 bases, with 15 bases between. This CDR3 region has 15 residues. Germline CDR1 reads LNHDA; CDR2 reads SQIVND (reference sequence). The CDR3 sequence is CASSIIGQGSTEAFF. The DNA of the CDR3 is TGTGCCAGTAGTATCATTGGCCAGGGGAGCACTGAAGCTTTCTTT.

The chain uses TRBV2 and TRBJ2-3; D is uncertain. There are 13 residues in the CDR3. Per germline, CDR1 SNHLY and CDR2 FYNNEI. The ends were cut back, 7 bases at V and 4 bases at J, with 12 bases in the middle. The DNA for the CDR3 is TGTGCCAGCACCGGACCCTCAGCAGATACGCAGTATTTT. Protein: CASTGPSADTQYF.

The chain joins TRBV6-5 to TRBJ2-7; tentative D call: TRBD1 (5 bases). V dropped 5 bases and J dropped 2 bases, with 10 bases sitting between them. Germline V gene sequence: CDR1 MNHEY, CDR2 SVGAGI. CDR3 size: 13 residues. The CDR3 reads CASSPQGTYEQYF. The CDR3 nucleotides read TGTGCCAGCAGTCCTCAGGGTACCTACGAGCAGTACTTC.

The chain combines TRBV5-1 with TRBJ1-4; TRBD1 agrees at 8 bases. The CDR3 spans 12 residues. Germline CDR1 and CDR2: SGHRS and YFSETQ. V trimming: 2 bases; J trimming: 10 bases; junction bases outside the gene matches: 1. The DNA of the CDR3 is TGCGCCAGCAGCTTTACAGGGGGAAAACTGTTTTTT. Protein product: CASSFTGGKLFF.

DNA for the CDR3: TGTGCCAGCTCCCCCACCATTGAGAAGGAGACCCAGTACTTC. Protein sequence: CASSPTIEKETQYF. The V call is TRBV18, the J call TRBJ2-5; D call uncertain. Looked up from germline, CDR1 is KGHSH and CDR2 is LQKENI. Trimming removed 6 bases from V and 5 bases from J, with 16 bases in between. This CDR3 is 14 amino acids long.

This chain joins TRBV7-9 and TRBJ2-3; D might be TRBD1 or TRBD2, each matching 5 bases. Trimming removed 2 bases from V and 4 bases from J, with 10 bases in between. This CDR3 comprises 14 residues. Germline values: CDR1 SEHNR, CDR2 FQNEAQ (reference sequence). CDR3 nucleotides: TGTGCCAGCAGCTTAACTGGGGGTGCAGATACGCAGTATTTT. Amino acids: CASSLTGGADTQYF.

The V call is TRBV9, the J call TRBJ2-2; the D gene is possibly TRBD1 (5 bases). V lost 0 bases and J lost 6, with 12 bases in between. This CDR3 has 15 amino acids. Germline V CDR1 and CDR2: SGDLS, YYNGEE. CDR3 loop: CASSVEAGWAGELFF. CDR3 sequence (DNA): TGTGCCAGCAGCGTAGAGGCAGGGTGGGCCGGGGAGCTGTTTTTT.

CDR3 DNA sequence: TGTGCCATCCCAGAGACCCAGTACTTC. Translated: CAIPETQYF. V and J are TRBV10-3 and TRBJ2-5; D not certain. CDR1 is ENHRY and CDR2 is SYGVKD in the germline V gene. V was cut by 8 bases and J by 4 bases, with 2 bases left in between. The CDR3 spans 9 residues.

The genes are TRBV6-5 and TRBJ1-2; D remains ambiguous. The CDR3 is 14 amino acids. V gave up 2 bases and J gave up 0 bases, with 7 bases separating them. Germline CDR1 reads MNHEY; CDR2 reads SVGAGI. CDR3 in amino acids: CASSYRRTNYGYTF. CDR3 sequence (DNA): TGTGCCAGCAGTTACCGAAGGACTAACTATGGCTACACCTTC.

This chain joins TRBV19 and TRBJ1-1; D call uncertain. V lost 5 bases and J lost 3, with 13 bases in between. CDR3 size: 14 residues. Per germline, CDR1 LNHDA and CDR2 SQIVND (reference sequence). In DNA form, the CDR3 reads TGTGCCAGTAGTTCCGAGGGCGGGCACACTGAAGCTTTCTTT. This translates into CASSSEGGHTEAFF.

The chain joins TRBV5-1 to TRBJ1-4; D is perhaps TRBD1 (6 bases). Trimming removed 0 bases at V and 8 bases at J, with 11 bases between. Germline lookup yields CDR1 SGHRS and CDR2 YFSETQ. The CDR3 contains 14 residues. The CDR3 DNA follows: TGCGCCAGCAGCTTGGAAGGGGGTAACGAAAAACTGTTTTTT. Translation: CASSLEGGNEKLFF.

The CDR3 nucleotides read TGTGCCAGCAGAAAACTCTACGAGCAGTACTTC. Protein sequence: CASRKLYEQYF. The chain combines TRBV6-1 with TRBJ2-7; no clear D gene. V lost 6 bases and J lost 3, with 6 bases in between. Germline-derived CDR1 and CDR2 are MNHNS and SASEGT. The CDR3 has 11 residues.

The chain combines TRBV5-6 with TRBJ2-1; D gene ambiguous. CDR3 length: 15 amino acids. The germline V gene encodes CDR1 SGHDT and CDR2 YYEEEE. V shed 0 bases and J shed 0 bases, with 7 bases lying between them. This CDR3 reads CASSLETGSYNEQFF. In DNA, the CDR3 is TGTGCCAGCAGCTTGGAAACGGGCTCCTACAATGAGCAGTTCTTC. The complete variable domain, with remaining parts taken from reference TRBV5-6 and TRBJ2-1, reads DAGVTQSPTHLIKTRGQQVTLRCSPKSGHDTVSWYQQALGQGPQFIFQYYEEEERQRGNFPDRFSGHQFPNYSSELNVNALLLGDSALYLCASSLETGSYNEQFFGPGTRLTVL.

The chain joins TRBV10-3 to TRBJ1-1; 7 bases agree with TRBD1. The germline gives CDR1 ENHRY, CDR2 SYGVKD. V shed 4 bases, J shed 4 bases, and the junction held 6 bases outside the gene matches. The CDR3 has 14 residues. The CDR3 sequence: CAISVGGGSTEAFF. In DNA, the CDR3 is TGTGCCATCAGTGTAGGGGGCGGAAGCACTGAAGCTTTCTTT.

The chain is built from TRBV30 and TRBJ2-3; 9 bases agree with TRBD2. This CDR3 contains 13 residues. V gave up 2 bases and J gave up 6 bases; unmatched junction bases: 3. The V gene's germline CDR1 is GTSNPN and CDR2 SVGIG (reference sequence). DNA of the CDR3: TGTGCCTGGAGTAATAGCGGGAGTGATACGCAGTATTTT. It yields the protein CAWSNSGSDTQYF.

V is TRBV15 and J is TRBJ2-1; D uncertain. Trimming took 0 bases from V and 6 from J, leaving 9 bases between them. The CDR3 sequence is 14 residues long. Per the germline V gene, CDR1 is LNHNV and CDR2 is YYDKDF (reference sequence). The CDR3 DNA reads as TGTGCCACCAGCAGAGATCTCGGCCCCAATGAGCAGTTCTTC. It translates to CATSRDLGPNEQFF.

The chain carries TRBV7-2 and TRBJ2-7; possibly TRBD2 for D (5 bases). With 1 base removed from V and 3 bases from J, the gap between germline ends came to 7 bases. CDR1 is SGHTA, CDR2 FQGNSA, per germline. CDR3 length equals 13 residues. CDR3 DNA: TGTGCCAGCAGCTTAGACCGGGGCTACGAGCAGTACTTC. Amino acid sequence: CASSLDRGYEQYF.